This T cell receptor (beta chain) was profiled in a study of beta chain features in type 1 diabetes. Study results and caveats: Reduced insertions and increased deletions marked VDJ junctions in type 1 diabetes patients. Among all four CD4+ subsets, Type 1 diabetes patients had TCRB CDR3s that were moderately but significantly shorter.

Sorted CD4+ subsets: naive, central memory, regulatory, stem cell-like memory (CD45RO/CCR7/CD25/CD127/CD95/CD27 panel). This CDR3 comprises 12 residues. The V end was cut by 6 bases, the J end by 5 bases, with 10 bases between. Germline values: CDR1 SQVTM, CDR2 ANQGSEA. This clone was observed a handful of times. Its target is unknown. Isolated RNA was reverse transcribed in full, so expressed TCRB transcripts were sequenced. Clones were sequenced by immunoSEQ multiplex PCR, and TCRdb holds only the in-frame ones, with some missing. The sample holds some 700,000 clones, around an eighth seen once. Material for sequencing was naive CD4+ T cells from blood. The receptor was isolated from a man aged 18 to 35 with type 1 diabetes. The rearrangement uses TRBV29-1 and TRBJ1-4; D gene uncertain. CDR3 protein: CSVGSRNEKLFF. As DNA, the CDR3 is TGCAGCGTGGGGTCCCGGAATGAAAAACTGTTTTTT.